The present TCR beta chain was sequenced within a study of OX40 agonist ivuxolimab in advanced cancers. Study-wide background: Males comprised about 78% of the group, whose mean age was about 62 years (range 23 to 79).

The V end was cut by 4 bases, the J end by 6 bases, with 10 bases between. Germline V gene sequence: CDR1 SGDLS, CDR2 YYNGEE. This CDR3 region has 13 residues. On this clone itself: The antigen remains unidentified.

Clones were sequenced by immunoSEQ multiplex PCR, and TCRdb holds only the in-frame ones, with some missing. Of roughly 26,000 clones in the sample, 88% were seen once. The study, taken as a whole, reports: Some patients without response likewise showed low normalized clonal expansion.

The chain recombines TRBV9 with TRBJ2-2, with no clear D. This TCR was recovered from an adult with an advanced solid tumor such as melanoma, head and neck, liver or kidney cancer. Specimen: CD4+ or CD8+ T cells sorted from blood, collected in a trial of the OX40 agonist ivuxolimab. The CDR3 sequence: CASSPYFPGELFF. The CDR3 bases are TGTGCCAGCAGCCCCTACTTTCCCGGGGAGCTGTTTTTT.